Following are 22 T cell receptor beta chains from one sample sequenced in a study of T cell clones after liver transplantation. Some clones are missing from TCRdb's copy, which holds only in-frame ones; the method was immunoSEQ multiplex PCR. The sample consists of about 70,000 clones, over 70% of them appearing once. Sequenced material: CD4+ T cells from blood, taken 12 months after liver transplant. The receptors originated from a human patient who received a liver transplant. The graft donor may have contributed some T cells.

The gene calls are TRBV2 and TRBJ1-3; weak D call: TRBD1 (6 bases). CDR3 length: 17 residues. The V end lost 7 bases, the J end lost 4 bases, and 23 bases lay between the germline ends. Germline loops: CDR1 SNHLY, CDR2 FYNNEI. The CDR3: CASTTGFEQGSGNTIYF. For the CDR3, the DNA is TGTGCCAGCACTACCGGGTTTGAACAGGGATCGGGAAACACCATATATTTT.

CDR3 sequence: CASRVQGQETQYF. CDR3 nucleotide sequence: TGTGCCAGCAGGGTACAGGGGCAAGAGACCCAGTACTTC. V gene TRBV5-8 combines with J gene TRBJ2-5; 7 bases agree with TRBD1. Germline-derived CDR1 and CDR2 are SGHTS and YDEGEE. The CDR3 contains 13 residues. Germline trimming cut 5 bases from V and 2 bases from J; bases unmatched to any gene: 3.

This clone was seen only once. The chain combines TRBV6-5 with TRBJ2-2; a possible D gene is TRBD2 (5 bases). The CDR3 has 15 amino acids. With 3 bases removed from V and 6 bases from J, the gap between germline ends came to 14 bases. The germline V gene has CDR1 MNHEY and CDR2 SVGAGI. The DNA of the CDR3 is TGTGCCAGCAGTTATCGACCGTCCGGGGCCGGGGAGCTGTTTTTT. Protein: CASSYRPSGAGELFF.

This chain links TRBV18 with TRBJ1-3; TRBD1 might be the D (6 bases). The V gene lost 6 bases and the J gene lost 0 bases, with 15 bases spanning the gap. CDR3 length equals 16 residues. Germline CDR1 KGHSH, CDR2 LQKENI. The CDR3 here is CASSKNRASSGNTIYF. In DNA, the CDR3 is TGTGCCAGCTCGAAAAACAGGGCGAGCTCTGGAAACACCATATATTTT. The full variable domain, its missing parts supplied by reference TRBV18 and TRBJ1-3, is NAGVMQNPRHLVRRRGQEARLRCSPMKGHSHVYWYRQLPEEGLKFMVYLQKENIIDESGMPKERFSAEFPKEGPSILRIQQVVRGDSAAYFCASSKNRASSGNTIYFGEGSWLTVV.

The rearrangement uses TRBV28 and TRBJ1-4, with 8 bases lining up with TRBD1. The CDR3 covers 16 residues. V lost 6 bases, J lost 6 bases, and 12 bases stayed unmatched. CDR1 MDHEN and CDR2 SYDVKM come from the germline V gene. The CDR3 region has the DNA TGTGCCAGCAGCCCTGGACAGGGAAAAAGATATGAAAAACTGTTTTTT. It encodes CASSPGQGKRYEKLFF.

This chain connects TRBV19 to TRBJ2-1; D uncertain. The CDR3 is 13 residues long. The V end lost 0 bases, the J end lost 15 bases, and 15 bases lay between the germline ends. From germline, CDR1 is LNHDA and CDR2 SQIVND (reference sequence). In DNA form, the CDR3 reads TGTGCCAGTAGTATAGATAAGACCGGTTATCGGTTCTTC. Translated: CASSIDKTGYRFF.

This rearrangement joins TRBV7-8 to TRBJ1-2; D is undetermined. Germline CDR1 reads SGHVS; CDR2 reads FQNEAQ. Trimming removed 0 bases at V and 7 bases at J, with 18 bases between. This CDR3 has 16 residues. The chain's CDR3 is CASSLASGQLGSGYTF. The CDR3 coding sequence is TGTGCCAGCAGCTTAGCGAGCGGGCAACTGGGTTCTGGCTACACCTTC.

J is TRBJ2-3 and V is TRBV5-4; D could derive from TRBD1 or TRBD2 (5 bases each). Trimming pared 3 bases from V and 1 base from J, leaving 18 bases between. CDR1 SGHNT and CDR2 YYREEE come from the germline V gene (reference sequence). The CDR3 loop spans 17 amino acids. CDR3 loop: CASSSEGPETRTDTQYF. CDR3 nucleotide sequence: TGTGCCAGCAGCTCCGAGGGGCCCGAAACTCGCACAGATACGCAGTATTTT.

This clone was observed a single time. The genes are TRBV28 and TRBJ2-3, with D unresolved. From germline, CDR1 is MDHEN and CDR2 SYDVKM. Between the trimmed V and J ends, which lost 4 bases and 2 bases, there was a span of 10 bases. The CDR3 loop spans 14 amino acids. CDR3: CASSSSAPTDTQYF. CDR3 nucleotides: TGTGCCAGCAGTTCCTCCGCACCCACAGATACGCAGTATTTT.

The chain has TRBV28 and TRBJ1-2; D uncertain. CDR3 length equals 14 residues. The V gene lost 2 bases and the J gene lost 7 bases, with 14 bases spanning the gap. Germline assignment: CDR1 MDHEN and CDR2 SYDVKM. DNA for the CDR3: TGTGCCAGCAGTTTAAGGCGGGTAGGGCTTGGCTACACCTTC. It codes for CASSLRRVGLGYTF.

V usage is TRBV5-1 and J usage is TRBJ2-3; either TRBD1 or TRBD2 may fit D (5 bases each). Germline CDR1 is SGHRS and CDR2 is YFSETQ. Trimming removed 1 base from V and 1 base from J, with 10 bases in between. The CDR3 has 15 amino acids. The CDR3 bases are TGCGCCAGCAGCTTGTTAGGGGACCGCACAGATACGCAGTATTTT. Protein sequence: CASSLLGDRTDTQYF.

DNA of the CDR3: TGCGCCAGCAGCTTGTTAGGGGGATCGATGAACACTGAAGCTTTCTTT. Its protein is CASSLLGGSMNTEAFF. V is TRBV5-1 and J is TRBJ1-1, with a tentative D call TRBD1 (6 bases). There are 16 residues in the CDR3. CDR1 is SGHRS and CDR2 is YFSETQ in the germline V gene. Trimming stripped 1 base from V and 0 bases from J, with 13 bases between.

The rearrangement links TRBV5-1 to TRBJ2-7; D possibly uses TRBD1 or TRBD2 (5 bases each). CDR3 length equals 14 residues. V lost 6 bases, J lost 2 bases, and 15 bases lay in between. CDR1 and CDR2 from the germline V gene are SGHRS and YFSETQ. The CDR3 coding sequence is TGCGCCAGCAAGAACTCGGGACGACCCTACGAGCAGTACTTC. Translation gives CASKNSGRPYEQYF.

The chain carries TRBV5-1 and TRBJ2-1; D is ambiguous. The V gene lost 0 bases and the J gene lost 0 bases, with 7 bases spanning the gap. From germline, CDR1 is SGHRS and CDR2 YFSETQ. The CDR3 is 15 residues long. CDR3 in amino acids: CASSLAESSYNEQFF. The CDR3 nucleotides are TGCGCCAGCAGCTTGGCGGAGAGCTCCTACAATGAGCAGTTCTTC. The full variable domain, with the rest looked up from reference TRBV5-1 and TRBJ2-1, is KAGVTQTPRYLIKTRGQQVTLSCSPISGHRSVSWYQQTPGQGLQFLFEYFSETQRNKGNFPGRFSGRQFSNSRSEMNVSTLELGDSALYLCASSLAESSYNEQFFGPGTRLTVL.

The gene calls are TRBV15 and TRBJ2-3; D might be TRBD1 (6 bases). The V end lost 1 base, the J end lost 2 bases, and 13 bases lay between the germline ends. The CDR3 runs to 16 residues. Per germline, CDR1 LNHNV and CDR2 YYDKDF (reference sequence). In DNA, the CDR3 is TGTGCCACCAGCAGAGTGGGACACCGAAACACAGATACGCAGTATTTT. Translated, it gives CATSRVGHRNTDTQYF.

The chain uses TRBV5-1 and TRBJ1-4; 9 bases fit TRBD1. Germline V gives CDR1 SGHRS, CDR2 YFSETQ. Trimming took 4 bases from V and 3 from J; bases not matched to a gene: 7. The CDR3 loop spans 16 amino acids. This CDR3 reads CASSLQGAGANEKLFF. DNA for the CDR3: TGCGCCAGCAGCCTACAGGGGGCGGGAGCTAATGAAAAACTGTTTTTT.

This chain links TRBV6-6 with TRBJ1-4; 8 bases align to TRBD1. The germline V gene encodes CDR1 MNHNY and CDR2 SVGAGI (reference sequence). This CDR3 spans 15 amino acids. The J segment lost 6 bases and the V segment lost 7 bases, leaving 10 bases of the junction unmatched. CDR3 bases: TGTGCCAGCAAAACAACCGGGACAGGAGATGAAAAACTGTTTTTT. Encoded protein: CASKTTGTGDEKLFF.

The chain has TRBV6-6 and TRBJ2-7; 7 positions match TRBD1. The junction had 8 bases not matched to a gene; V was cut back by 6 bases and J by 0 bases. The germline V gene has CDR1 MNHNY and CDR2 SVGAGI (reference sequence). The CDR3 contains 15 residues. The CDR3 loop is CASRSGTASSYEQYF. The CDR3 DNA is TGTGCCAGCAGATCCGGGACAGCAAGCTCCTACGAGCAGTACTTC.

The chain uses TRBV5-1 and TRBJ2-7; D not resolved. The V end lost 6 bases, the J end lost 0 bases, and 10 bases lay between the germline ends. The CDR3 covers 13 residues. Germline lookup yields CDR1 SGHRS and CDR2 YFSETQ. CDR3 sequence (DNA): TGCGCCAGCAACGATGTGAGCTCCTACGAGCAGTACTTC. This sequence encodes CASNDVSSYEQYF.

This sequence joins TRBV4-1 and TRBJ1-3, with a weak D call TRBD1 (5 bases). Germline values: CDR1 MGHRA, CDR2 YSYEKL. The CDR3 has 13 amino acids. The V and J ends lost 4 bases and 7 bases respectively, with 11 bases between them. CDR3 coding DNA: TGCGCCAGCAGCCCAGGGACCCGGAACACCATATATTTT. Its translation is CASSPGTRNTIYF.

V is TRBV29-1 and J is TRBJ2-7; 7 bases map to TRBD1. This CDR3 has 14 amino acids. Germline-derived CDR1 and CDR2 are SQVTM and ANQGSEA. V shed 5 bases, J shed 2 bases, and the junction held 9 bases outside the gene matches. CDR3 sequence: CSVSIRQGAYEQYF. In nucleotides, the CDR3 is TGCAGCGTTTCTATCCGCCAGGGGGCCTACGAGCAGTACTTC.

V usage is TRBV28 and J usage is TRBJ1-2; D is possibly TRBD1 (5 bases). This CDR3 has 14 amino acids. V dropped 2 bases and J dropped 7 bases, with 14 bases sitting between them. Germline CDR1 reads MDHEN; CDR2 reads SYDVKM. DNA of the CDR3: TGTGCCAGCAGTTTACGAACTCCGACAGTTGGCTACACCTTC. This gives the protein CASSLRTPTVGYTF.